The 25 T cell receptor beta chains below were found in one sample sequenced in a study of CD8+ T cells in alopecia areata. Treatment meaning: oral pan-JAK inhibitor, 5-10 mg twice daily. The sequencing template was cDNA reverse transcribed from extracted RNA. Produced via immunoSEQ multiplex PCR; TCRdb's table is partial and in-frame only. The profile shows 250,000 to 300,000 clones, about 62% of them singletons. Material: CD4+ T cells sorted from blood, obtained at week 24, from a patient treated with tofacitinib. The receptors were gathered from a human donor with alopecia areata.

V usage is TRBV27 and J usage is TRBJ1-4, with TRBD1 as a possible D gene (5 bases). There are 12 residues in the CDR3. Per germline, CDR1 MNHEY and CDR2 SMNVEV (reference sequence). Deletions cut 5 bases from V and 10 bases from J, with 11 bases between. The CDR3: CASSHPTGKLFF. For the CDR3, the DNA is TGTGCCAGCAGTCACCCTACAGGAAAACTGTTTTTT.

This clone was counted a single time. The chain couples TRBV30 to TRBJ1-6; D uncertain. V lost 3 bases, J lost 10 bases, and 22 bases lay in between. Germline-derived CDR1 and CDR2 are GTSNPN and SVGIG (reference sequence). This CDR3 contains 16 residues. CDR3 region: CAWSRTGGPTDSPLHF. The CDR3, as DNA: TGTGCCTGGAGCCGGACGGGAGGACCGACCGACTCACCCCTCCACTTT.

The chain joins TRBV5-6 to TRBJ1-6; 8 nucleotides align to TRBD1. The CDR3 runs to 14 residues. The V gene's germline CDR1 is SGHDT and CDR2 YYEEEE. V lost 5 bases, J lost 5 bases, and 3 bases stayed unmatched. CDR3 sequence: CASSPDRDNSPLHF. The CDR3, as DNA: TGTGCCAGCAGTCCGGACAGGGATAATTCACCCCTCCACTTT.

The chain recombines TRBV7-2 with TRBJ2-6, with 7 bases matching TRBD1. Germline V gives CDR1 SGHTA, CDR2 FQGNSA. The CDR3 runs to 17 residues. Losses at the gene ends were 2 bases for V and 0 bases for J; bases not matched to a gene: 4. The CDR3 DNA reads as TGTGCCAGCAGCTTACGGACAGGATACTCTGGGGCCAACGTCCTGACTTTC. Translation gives CASSLRTGYSGANVLTF.

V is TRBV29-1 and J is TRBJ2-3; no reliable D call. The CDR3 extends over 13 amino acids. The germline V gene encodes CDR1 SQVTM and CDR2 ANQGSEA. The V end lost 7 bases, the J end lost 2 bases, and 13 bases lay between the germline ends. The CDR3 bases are TGCAGCGCTGCGGCACTCATCACAGATACGCAGTATTTT. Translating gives CSAAALITDTQYF.

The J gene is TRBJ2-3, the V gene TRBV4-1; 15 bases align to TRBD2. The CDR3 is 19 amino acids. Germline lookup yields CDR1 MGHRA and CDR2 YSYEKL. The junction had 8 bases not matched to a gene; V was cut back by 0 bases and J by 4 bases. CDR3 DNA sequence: TGCGCCAGCAGCCAAGATCAGGGACTAGCGGGGGGATTCCCAGATACGCAGTATTTT. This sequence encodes CASSQDQGLAGGFPDTQYF.

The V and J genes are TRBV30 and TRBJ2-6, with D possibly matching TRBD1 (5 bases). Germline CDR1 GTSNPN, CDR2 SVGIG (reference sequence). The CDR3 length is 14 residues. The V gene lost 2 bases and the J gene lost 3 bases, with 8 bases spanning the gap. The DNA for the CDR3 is TGTGCCTGGAGTAGGGGTCTTGGGGCCAACGTCCTGACTTTC. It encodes CAWSRGLGANVLTF.

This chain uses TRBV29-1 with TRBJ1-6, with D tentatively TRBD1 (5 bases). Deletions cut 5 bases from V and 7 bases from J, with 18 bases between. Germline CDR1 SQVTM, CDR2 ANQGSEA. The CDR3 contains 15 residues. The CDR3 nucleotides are TGCAGCGTTCCAGGTGGAGGGGCAGGGAATTCACCCCTCCACTTT. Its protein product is CSVPGGGAGNSPLHF.

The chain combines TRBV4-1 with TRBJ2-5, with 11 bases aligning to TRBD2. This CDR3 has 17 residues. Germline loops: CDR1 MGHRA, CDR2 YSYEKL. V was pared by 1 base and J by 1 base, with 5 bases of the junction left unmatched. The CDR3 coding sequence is TGCGCCAGCAGCCAAGTTGTCGGGACTAGCGGCCAAGAGACCCAGTACTTC. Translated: CASSQVVGTSGQETQYF.

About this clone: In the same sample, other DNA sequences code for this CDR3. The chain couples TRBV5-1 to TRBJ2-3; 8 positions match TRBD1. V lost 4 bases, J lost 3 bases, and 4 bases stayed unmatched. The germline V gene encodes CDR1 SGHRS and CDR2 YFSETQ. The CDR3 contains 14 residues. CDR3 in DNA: TGCGCCAGCAGCCCGGGACAGGCGACAGATACGCAGTATTTT. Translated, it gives CASSPGQATDTQYF.

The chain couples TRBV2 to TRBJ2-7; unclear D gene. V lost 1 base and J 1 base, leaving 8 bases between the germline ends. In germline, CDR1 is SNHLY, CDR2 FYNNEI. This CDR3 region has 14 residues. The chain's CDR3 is CASSEESVSYEQYF. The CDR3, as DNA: TGTGCCAGCAGTGAAGAGTCCGTATCCTACGAGCAGTACTTC.

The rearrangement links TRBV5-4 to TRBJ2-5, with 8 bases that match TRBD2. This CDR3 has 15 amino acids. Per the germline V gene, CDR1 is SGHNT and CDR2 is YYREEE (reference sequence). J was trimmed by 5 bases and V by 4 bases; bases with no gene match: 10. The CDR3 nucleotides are TGTGCCAGCAGCCCCGGGTCAGCGGGGGAGGAGACCCAGTACTTC. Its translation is CASSPGSAGEETQYF.

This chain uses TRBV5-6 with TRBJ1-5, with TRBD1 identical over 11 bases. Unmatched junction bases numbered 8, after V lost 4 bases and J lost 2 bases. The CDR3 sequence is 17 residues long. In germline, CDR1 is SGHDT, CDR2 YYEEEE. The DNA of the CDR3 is TGTGCCAGCAGCCCGGACAGGGGGCGTATGGGCAATCAGCCCCAGCATTTT. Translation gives CASSPDRGRMGNQPQHF.

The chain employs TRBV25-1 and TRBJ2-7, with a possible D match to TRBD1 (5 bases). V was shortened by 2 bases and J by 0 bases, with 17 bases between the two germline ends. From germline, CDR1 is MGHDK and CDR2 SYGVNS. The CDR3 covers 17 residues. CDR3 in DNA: TGTGCCAGCAGTGAAGGCTTTACAGGTTCAAGCTCCTACGAGCAGTACTTC. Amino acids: CASSEGFTGSSSYEQYF.

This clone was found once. For the CDR3, the DNA is TGTGCCAGCAGCCAAGGGATTTATTTGAACACTGAAGCTTTCTTT. As protein: CASSQGIYLNTEAFF. The rearrangement links TRBV4-2 to TRBJ1-1; D ambiguous. Per the germline V gene, CDR1 is LGHNA and CDR2 is YNFKEQ. The CDR3 runs 15 residues. V was pared by 1 base and J by 0 bases, with 9 bases between.

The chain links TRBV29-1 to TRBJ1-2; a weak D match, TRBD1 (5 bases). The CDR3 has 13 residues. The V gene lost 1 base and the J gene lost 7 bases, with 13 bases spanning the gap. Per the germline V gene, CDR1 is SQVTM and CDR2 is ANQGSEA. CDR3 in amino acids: CSVEGQGSSGYTF. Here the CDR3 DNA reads TGCAGCGTTGAAGGGCAGGGTTCGAGTGGCTACACCTTC. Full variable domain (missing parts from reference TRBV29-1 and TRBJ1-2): SAVISQKPSRDICQRGTSLTIQCQVDSQVTMMFWYRQQPGQSLTLIATANQGSEATYESGFVIDKFPISRPNLTFSTLTVSNMSPEDSSIYLCSVEGQGSSGYTFGSGTRLTVV.

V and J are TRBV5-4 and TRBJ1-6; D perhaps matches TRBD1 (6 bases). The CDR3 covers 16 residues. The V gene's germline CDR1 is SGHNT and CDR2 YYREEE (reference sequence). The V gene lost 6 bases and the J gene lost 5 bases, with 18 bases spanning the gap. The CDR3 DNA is TGTGCCAGCACCCCGGGGGGCCAGGGGAATAATTCACCCCTCCACTTT. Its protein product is CASTPGGQGNNSPLHF.

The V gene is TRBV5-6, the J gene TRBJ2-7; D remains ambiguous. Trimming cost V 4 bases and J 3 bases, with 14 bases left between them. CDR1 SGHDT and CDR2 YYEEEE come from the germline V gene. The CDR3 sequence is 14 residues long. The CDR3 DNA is TGTGCCAGCAGCCCGCAGAGATGGGGCTACGAGCAGTACTTC. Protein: CASSPQRWGYEQYF.

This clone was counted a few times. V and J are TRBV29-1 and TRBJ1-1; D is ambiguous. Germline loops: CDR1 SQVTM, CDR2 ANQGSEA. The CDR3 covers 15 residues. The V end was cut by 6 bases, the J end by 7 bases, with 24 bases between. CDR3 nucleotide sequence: TGCAGCGTCCCAAACCCCCCGGCTAGGATGAGTGAAGCTTTCTTT. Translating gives CSVPNPPARMSEAFF.

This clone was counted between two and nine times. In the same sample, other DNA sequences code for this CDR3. CDR3 nucleotides: TGTGCCAGCAGTGAAGATTTAGGGGTGAACACTGAAGCTTTCTTT. This translates into CASSEDLGVNTEAFF. V and J are TRBV6-1 and TRBJ1-1, with D tentatively TRBD1 (5 bases). The germline V gene has CDR1 MNHNS and CDR2 SASEGT. Between the trimmed V and J ends, which lost 1 base and 0 bases, there was a span of 9 bases. This CDR3 spans 15 amino acids.

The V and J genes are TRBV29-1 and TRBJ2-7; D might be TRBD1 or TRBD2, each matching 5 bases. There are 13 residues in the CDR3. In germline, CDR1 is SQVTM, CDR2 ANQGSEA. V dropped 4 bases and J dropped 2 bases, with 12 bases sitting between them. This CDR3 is CSVGSGPTYEQYF. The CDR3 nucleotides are TGCAGCGTTGGATCGGGACCCACCTACGAGCAGTACTTC.

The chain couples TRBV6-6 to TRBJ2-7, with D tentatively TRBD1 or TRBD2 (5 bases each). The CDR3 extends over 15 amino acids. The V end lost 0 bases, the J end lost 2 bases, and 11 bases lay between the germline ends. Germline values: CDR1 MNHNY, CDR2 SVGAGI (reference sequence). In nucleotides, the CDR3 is TGTGCCAGCAGTTACTCCACGGGGCAAACCTACGAGCAGTACTTC. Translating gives CASSYSTGQTYEQYF.

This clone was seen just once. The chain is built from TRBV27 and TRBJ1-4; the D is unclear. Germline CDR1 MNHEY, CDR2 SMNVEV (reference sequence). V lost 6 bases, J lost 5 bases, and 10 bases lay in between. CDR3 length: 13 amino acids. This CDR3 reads CASRPLMNEKLFF. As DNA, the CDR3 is TGTGCCAGCAGGCCTTTGATGAATGAAAAACTGTTTTTT.

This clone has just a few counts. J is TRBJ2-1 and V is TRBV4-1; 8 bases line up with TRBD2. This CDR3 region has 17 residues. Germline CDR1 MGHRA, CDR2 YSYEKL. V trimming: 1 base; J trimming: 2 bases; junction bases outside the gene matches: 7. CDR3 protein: CASSQVLLAGTYNEQFF. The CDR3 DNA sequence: TGCGCCAGCAGCCAAGTCCTATTAGCGGGGACCTACAATGAGCAGTTCTTC.

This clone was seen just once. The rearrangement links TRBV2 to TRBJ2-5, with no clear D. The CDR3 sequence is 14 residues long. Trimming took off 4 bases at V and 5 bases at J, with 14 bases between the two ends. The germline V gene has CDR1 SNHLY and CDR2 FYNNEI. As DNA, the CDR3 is TGTGCCAGCAGTGTGGGCCGGCCCACGGAGACCCAGTACTTC. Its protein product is CASSVGRPTETQYF.